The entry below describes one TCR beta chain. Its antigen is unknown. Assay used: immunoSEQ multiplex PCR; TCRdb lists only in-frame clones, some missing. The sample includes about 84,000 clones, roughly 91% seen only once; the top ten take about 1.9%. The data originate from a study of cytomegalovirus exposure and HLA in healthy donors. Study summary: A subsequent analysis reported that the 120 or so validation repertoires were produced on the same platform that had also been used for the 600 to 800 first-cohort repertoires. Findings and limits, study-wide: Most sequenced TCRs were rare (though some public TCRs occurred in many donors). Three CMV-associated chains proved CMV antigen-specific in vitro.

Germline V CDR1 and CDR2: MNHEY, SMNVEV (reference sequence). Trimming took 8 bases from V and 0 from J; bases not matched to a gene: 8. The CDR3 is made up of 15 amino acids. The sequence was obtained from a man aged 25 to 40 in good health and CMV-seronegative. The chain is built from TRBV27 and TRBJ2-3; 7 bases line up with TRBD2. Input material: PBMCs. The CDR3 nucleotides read TGTGCCAGCGAGTCGAGAGCGGGAAGCACAGATACGCAGTATTTT. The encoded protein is CASESRAGSTDTQYF.